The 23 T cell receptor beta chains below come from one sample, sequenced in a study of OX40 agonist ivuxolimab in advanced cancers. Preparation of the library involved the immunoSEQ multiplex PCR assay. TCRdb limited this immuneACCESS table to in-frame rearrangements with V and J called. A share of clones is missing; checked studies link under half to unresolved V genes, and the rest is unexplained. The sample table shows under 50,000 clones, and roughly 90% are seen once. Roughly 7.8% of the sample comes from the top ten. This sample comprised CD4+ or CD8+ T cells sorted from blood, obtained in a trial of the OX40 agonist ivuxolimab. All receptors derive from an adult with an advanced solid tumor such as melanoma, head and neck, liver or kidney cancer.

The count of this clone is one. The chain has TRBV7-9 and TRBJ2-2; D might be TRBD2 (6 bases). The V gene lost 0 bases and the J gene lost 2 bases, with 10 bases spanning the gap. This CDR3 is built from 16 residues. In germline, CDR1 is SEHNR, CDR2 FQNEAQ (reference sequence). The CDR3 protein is CASSLANSGNTGELFF. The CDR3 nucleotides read TGTGCCAGCAGCTTAGCTAATAGCGGTAACACCGGGGAGCTGTTTTTT.

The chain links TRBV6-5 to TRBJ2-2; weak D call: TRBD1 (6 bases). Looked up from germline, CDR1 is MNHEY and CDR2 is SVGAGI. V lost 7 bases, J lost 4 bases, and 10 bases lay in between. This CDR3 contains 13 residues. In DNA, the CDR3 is TGTGCCAGCAAACAGGGCCTCACCGGGGAGCTGTTTTTT. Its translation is CASKQGLTGELFF.

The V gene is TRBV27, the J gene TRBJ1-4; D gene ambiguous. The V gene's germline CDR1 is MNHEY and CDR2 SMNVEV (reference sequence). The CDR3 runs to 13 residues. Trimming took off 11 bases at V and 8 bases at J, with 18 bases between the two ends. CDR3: CAPPAGSKEKLFF. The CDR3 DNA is TGTGCCCCCCCGGCGGGGTCAAAGGAAAAACTGTTTTTT.

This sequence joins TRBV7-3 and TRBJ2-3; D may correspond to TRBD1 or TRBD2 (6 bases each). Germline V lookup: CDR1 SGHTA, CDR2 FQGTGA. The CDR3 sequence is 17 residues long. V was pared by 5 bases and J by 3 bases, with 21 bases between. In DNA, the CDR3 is TGTGCCAGCAGCCAAACTTTGGGGGGCTCGGGTACAGATACGCAGTATTTT. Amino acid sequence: CASSQTLGGSGTDTQYF.

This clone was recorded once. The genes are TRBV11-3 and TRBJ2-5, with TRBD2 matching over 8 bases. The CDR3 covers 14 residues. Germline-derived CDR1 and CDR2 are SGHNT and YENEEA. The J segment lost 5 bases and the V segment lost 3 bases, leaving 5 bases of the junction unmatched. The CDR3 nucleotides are TGTGCCAGCAGCTTGAGGACTAGCCGCGAGACCCAGTACTTC. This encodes CASSLRTSRETQYF.

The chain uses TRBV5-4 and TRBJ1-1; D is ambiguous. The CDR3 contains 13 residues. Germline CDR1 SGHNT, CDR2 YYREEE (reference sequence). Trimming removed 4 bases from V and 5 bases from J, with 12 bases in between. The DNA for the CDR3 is TGTGCCAGCAGCCTATTCGGTAAGACTGAAGCTTTCTTT. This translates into CASSLFGKTEAFF.

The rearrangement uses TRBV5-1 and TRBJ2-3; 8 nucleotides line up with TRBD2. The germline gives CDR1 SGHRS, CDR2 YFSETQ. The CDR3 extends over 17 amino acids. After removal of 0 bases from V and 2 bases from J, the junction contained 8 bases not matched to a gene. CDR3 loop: CASSLAGLAGSTDTQYF. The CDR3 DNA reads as TGCGCCAGCAGCTTGGCCGGGCTAGCGGGTTCCACAGATACGCAGTATTTT.

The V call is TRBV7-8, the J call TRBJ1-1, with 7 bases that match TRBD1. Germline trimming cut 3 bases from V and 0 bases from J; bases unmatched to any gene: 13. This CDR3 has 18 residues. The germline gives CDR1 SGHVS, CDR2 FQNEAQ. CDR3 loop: CASSFLGGRGYMNTEAFF. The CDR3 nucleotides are TGTGCCAGCAGCTTTTTAGGGGGCAGGGGGTACATGAACACTGAAGCTTTCTTT.

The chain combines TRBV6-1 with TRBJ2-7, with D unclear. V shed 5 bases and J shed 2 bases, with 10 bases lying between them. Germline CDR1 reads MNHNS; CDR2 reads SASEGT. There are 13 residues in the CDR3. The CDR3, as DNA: TGTGCCAGCAGTTCCCCGACAACCTACGAGCAGTACTTC. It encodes CASSSPTTYEQYF.

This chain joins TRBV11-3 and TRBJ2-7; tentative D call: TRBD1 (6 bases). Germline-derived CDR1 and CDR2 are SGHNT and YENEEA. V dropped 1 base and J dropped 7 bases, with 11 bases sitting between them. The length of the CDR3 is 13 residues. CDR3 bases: TGTGCCAGCAGCTTAGGTCCAGGGGAAGAGCAGTACTTC. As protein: CASSLGPGEEQYF. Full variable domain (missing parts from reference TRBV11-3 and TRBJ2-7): EAGVVQSPRYKIIEKKQPVAFWCNPISGHNTLYWYLQNLGQGPELLIRYENEEAVDDSQLPKDRFSAERLKGVDSTLKIQPAELGDSAVYLCASSLGPGEEQYFGPGTRLTVT.

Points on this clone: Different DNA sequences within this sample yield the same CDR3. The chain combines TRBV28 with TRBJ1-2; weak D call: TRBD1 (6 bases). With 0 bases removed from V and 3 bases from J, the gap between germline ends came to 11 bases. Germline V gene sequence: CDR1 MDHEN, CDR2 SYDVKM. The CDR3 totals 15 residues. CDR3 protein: CASSLWGGQDYGYTF. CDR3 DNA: TGTGCCAGCAGTTTATGGGGGGGGCAGGACTATGGCTACACCTTC.

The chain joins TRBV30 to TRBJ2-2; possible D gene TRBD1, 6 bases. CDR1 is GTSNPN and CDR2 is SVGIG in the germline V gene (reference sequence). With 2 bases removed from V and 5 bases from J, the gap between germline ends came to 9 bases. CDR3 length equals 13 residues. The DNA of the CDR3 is TGTGCCTGGAGTATAGGGGGTACCGGGGAGCTGTTTTTT. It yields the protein CAWSIGGTGELFF.

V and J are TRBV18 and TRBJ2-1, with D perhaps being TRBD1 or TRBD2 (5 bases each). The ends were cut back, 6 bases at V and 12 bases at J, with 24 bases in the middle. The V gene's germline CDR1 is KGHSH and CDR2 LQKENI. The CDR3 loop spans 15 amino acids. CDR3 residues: CASSPTEESVGGQFF. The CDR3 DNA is TGTGCCAGCTCCCCTACTGAGGAATCCGTTGGGGGGCAGTTCTTC.

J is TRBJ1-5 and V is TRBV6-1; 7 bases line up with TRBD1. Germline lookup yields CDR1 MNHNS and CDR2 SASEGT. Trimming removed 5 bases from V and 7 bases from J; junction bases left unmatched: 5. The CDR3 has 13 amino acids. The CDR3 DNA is TGTGCCAGCAGTTTGACAGGGAGCCAGCCCCAGCATTTT. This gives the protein CASSLTGSQPQHF.

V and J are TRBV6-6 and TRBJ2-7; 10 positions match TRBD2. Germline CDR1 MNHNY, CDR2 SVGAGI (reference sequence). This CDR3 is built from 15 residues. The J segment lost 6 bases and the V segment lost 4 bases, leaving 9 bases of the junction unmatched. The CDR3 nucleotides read TGTGCCAGCAGTTCCTCTAGCGGGAGAACGTTCGAGCAGTACTTC. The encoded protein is CASSSSSGRTFEQYF.

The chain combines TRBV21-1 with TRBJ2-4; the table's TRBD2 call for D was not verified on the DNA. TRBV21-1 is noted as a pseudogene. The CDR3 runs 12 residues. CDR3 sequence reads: CASSPCKNIQYF. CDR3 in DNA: TGTGCCAGCAGCCCTTGCAAAAACATTCAGTACTTC.

CDR3 DNA sequence: TGTGCCAGCAGCTACTCGGGGGAAAAACTGTTTTTT. Protein product: CASSYSGEKLFF. The V and J genes are TRBV7-9 and TRBJ1-4; no reliable D call. This CDR3 has 12 residues. Looked up from germline, CDR1 is SEHNR and CDR2 is FQNEAQ (reference sequence). Trimming removed 4 bases at V and 8 bases at J, with 8 bases between.

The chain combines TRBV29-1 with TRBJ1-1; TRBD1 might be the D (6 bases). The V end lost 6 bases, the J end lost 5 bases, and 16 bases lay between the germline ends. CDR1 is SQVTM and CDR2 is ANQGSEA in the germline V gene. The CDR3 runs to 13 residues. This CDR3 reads CSVVGGQVTEAFF. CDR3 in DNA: TGCAGCGTCGTAGGGGGGCAGGTTACTGAAGCTTTCTTT.

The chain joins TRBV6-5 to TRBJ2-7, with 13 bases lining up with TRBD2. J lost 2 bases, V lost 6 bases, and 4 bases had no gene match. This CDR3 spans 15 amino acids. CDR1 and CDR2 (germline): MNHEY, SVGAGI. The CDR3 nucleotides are TGTGCCAGCAGAACCGGGACTAGCGGGGCCTACGAGCAGTACTTC. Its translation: CASRTGTSGAYEQYF.

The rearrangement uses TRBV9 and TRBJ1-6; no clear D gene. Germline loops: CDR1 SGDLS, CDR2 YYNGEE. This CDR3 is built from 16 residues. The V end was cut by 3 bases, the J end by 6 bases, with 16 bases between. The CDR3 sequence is CASSAHRSNVNSPLHF. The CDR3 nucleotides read TGTGCCAGCAGCGCCCATCGGTCAAACGTTAATTCACCCCTCCACTTT.

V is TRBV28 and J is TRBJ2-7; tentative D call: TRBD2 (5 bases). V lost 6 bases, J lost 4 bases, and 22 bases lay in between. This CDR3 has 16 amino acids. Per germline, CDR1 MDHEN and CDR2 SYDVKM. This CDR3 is CASSRHQTSSLYEQYF. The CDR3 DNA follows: TGTGCCAGCAGCCGACATCAAACTAGTTCGTTATACGAGCAGTACTTC.

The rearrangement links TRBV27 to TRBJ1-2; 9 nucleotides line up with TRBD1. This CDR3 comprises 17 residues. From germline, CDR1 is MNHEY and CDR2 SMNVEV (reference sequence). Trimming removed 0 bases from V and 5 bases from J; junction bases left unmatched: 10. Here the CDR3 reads CASSLSQQGAFVYGYTF. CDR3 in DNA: TGTGCCAGCAGTTTATCGCAACAGGGGGCGTTTGTTTATGGCTACACCTTC.

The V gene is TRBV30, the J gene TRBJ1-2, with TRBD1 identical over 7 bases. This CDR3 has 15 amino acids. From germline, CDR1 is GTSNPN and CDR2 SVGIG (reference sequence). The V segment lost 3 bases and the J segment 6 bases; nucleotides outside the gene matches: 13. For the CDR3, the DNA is TGTGCCTGGAGGGCGACAGGGAAAAGGCGCGATGGCTACACCTTC. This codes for CAWRATGKRRDGYTF.